The present T cell receptor beta chain was sequenced within a study of molecular identifiers for immune sequencing clone quantification. With 0 bases removed from V and 2 bases from J, the gap between germline ends came to 3 bases. CDR3 length: 13 amino acids. Germline V lookup: CDR1 SGHRS, CDR2 YFSETQ. Sorting defined naive CD8 T cells as CD8+CD4-CCR7+CD45RA+. TCRdb redid the calling of the PCR reads with MiXCR, one entry per CDR3 protein. Among 250,000 to 400,000 distinct CDR3 sequences listed, about a fifth were seen once. This clonotype appeared many times. The chain employs TRBV5-1 and TRBJ2-1; no reliable D call. Source material: naive CD8+ T cells from blood, with Jurkat cell RNA spiked in. Subset here: FACS-sorted CD8+CD4-CCR7+CD45RA+ naive T cells. The source of this sequence is a human donor in good health. Some libraries in this study had Jurkat cell RNA spiked in. The CDR3 region has the DNA TGCGCCAGCAGCTTGGGAGCCTACAATGAGCAGTTCTTC. Residues: CASSLGAYNEQFF.